Listed here is a single T cell receptor beta chain. Germline V CDR1 and CDR2: SGHVS, FQNEAQ. V lost 5 bases, J lost 6 bases, and 8 bases lay in between. The CDR3 covers 12 residues. The source of the sample is a study of T cell changes during pregnancy in multiple sclerosis. The repertoire was sequenced with immunoSEQ multiplex PCR; TCRdb's copy has only in-frame clones and lacks some. The table shows 30,000 to 35,000 clones, with roughly 89% occurring only once. The material was CD8+ T cells from peripheral blood mononuclear cells, obtained before pregnancy. The rearrangement joins TRBV7-8 to TRBJ1-5; tentative D call: TRBD1 (6 bases). The origin of this receptor is a female donor with multiple sclerosis, enrolled in a pregnancy study. The CDR3 nucleotides are TGTGCCAGCAGCCAAGGGGGTCAGCCCCAGCATTTT. It is translated as CASSQGGQPQHF.